These 13 T cell receptor beta chains were all obtained from the same sample, sequenced in a study of cytomegalovirus exposure and HLA in healthy donors. This PCR relied on a set of 60 Vbeta primers and 13 Jbeta primers. TCRdb keeps only in-frame clones here, not all; method: immunoSEQ multiplex PCR. The table includes about 130,000 clones, 75% to 85% detected once. Sample: PBMCs. All receptors come from a man aged 40-49 years in good health and CMV-seronegative.

This chain uses TRBV28 with TRBJ1-5; TRBD1 agrees at 8 bases. Per germline, CDR1 MDHEN and CDR2 SYDVKM. The V segment lost 7 bases and the J segment 6 bases; nucleotides outside the gene matches: 11. CDR3 size: 15 residues. CDR3 nucleotides: TGTGCCAGCACCTATGAGCAGGGGGCTAGTCAGCCCCAGCATTTT. This encodes CASTYEQGASQPQHF.

This sequence joins TRBV7-9 and TRBJ2-7, with D possibly matching TRBD1 (5 bases). The CDR3 is 13 residues long. Trimming shortened V by 4 bases and J by 5 bases, and 12 bases separated the two germline ends. In germline, CDR1 is SEHNR, CDR2 FQNEAQ (reference sequence). The CDR3 DNA reads TGTGCCAGCAGCTCTGTACCAGGGAACGAGCAGTACTTC. Its protein product is CASSSVPGNEQYF.

This clone was seen only a few times. V gene TRBV5-8 combines with J gene TRBJ1-1; D might be TRBD1 (5 bases). From germline, CDR1 is SGHTS and CDR2 YDEGEE. V lost 4 bases and J lost 5, with 12 bases in between. The CDR3 sequence is 13 residues long. The CDR3 DNA follows: TGTGCCAGCAGCCGTTTGGGGGGGACTGAAGCTTTCTTT. This codes for CASSRLGGTEAFF.

The chain recombines TRBV7-3 with TRBJ2-1, with a tentative D call TRBD1 (5 bases). The CDR3 length is 12 residues. CDR1 is SGHTA and CDR2 is FQGTGA in the germline V gene. The ends were cut back, 4 bases at V and 10 bases at J, with 11 bases in the middle. CDR3 sequence (DNA): TGTGCCAGCAGCTCGACAGTCGGCGAGCAGTTCTTC. Amino acid sequence: CASSSTVGEQFF.

The chain couples TRBV9 to TRBJ2-2; D not certain. The length of the CDR3 is 15 residues. Germline CDR1 reads SGDLS; CDR2 reads YYNGEE. Trimming pared 4 bases from V and 4 bases from J, leaving 14 bases between. The CDR3 region has the DNA TGTGCCAGCAGCCCCTCCCTCGGTTCCACCGGGGAGCTGTTTTTT. Translating gives CASSPSLGSTGELFF.

V is TRBV5-6 and J is TRBJ2-5, with 8 positions matching TRBD1. This CDR3 is built from 16 residues. Germline V gene data show CDR1 as SGHDT and CDR2 as YYEEEE. V dropped 0 bases and J dropped 5; count of bases not matched to a gene: 9. The CDR3 sequence is CASSLGLGQEGETQYF. The DNA of the CDR3 is TGTGCCAGCAGCTTGGGGTTGGGACAGGAGGGGGAGACCCAGTACTTC.

This chain joins TRBV5-1 and TRBJ1-2; D is possibly TRBD1 (6 bases). Trimming removed 5 bases at V and 6 bases at J, with 17 bases between. CDR1 is SGHRS and CDR2 is YFSETQ in the germline V gene. There are 14 residues in the CDR3. In nucleotides, the CDR3 is TGCGCCAGCAGTATTTCCGGGACAAGCCATGGCTACACCTTC. Amino acids: CASSISGTSHGYTF.

The genes are TRBV6-1 and TRBJ1-4, with 7 bases aligning to TRBD1. Losses at the gene ends were 6 bases for V and 8 bases for J; bases not matched to a gene: 6. The CDR3 totals 13 residues. The germline gives CDR1 MNHNS, CDR2 SASEGT. CDR3 bases: TGTGCCAGCAGCGTCAGGGACAGAGAAAAACTGTTTTTT. Amino acid sequence: CASSVRDREKLFF.

This clone came up once. The chain couples TRBV28 to TRBJ2-3; 7 bases are a match to TRBD1. Germline CDR1 reads MDHEN; CDR2 reads SYDVKM. The CDR3 has 14 residues. V shed 5 bases, J shed 6 bases, and the junction held 8 bases outside the gene matches. The CDR3 sequence: CASSTNKQGDTQYF. CDR3 in DNA: TGTGCCAGCAGTACAAATAAACAGGGGGATACGCAGTATTTT.

This clone was counted between two and nine times. The chain recombines TRBV4-3 with TRBJ1-1; D gene unclear. In germline, CDR1 is LGHNA, CDR2 YSLEER. CDR3 length: 15 amino acids. Trimming left V 1 base short and J 4 bases short, with 13 bases between. As DNA, the CDR3 is TGCGCCAGCAGCCAAGTATGGATGGAGGGCACTGAAGCTTTCTTT. This gives the protein CASSQVWMEGTEAFF.

The V call is TRBV9, the J call TRBJ2-7, with a possible D match to TRBD2 (5 bases). The CDR3 loop spans 15 amino acids. Germline CDR1 reads SGDLS; CDR2 reads YYNGEE. V lost 4 bases, J lost 1 base, and 15 bases lay in between. CDR3 bases: TGTGCCAGCAGCCGAGACGGGGTAGGGTCCTACGAGCAGTACTTC. It yields the protein CASSRDGVGSYEQYF. Full variable domain (outside the CDR3, taken from reference TRBV9 and TRBJ2-7): DSGVTQTPKHLITATGQRVTLRCSPRSGDLSVYWYQQSLDQGLQFLIQYYNGEERAKGNILERFSAQQFPDLHSELNLSSLELGDSALYFCASSRDGVGSYEQYFGPGTRLTVT.

This clone was detected many times. This sequence joins TRBV5-6 and TRBJ1-2; 8 nucleotides line up with TRBD1. Germline CDR1 SGHDT, CDR2 YYEEEE. CDR3 length equals 13 residues. With 4 bases clipped from V and 7 bases from J, the junction kept 6 bases outside the gene matches. The CDR3 sequence is CASSPTGVVGYTF. Written as DNA, the CDR3 is TGTGCCAGCAGCCCGACAGGGGTTGTTGGCTACACCTTC.

The chain uses TRBV5-8 and TRBJ1-6; D is unclear. The length of the CDR3 is 11 residues. Trimming removed 4 bases at V and 9 bases at J, with 5 bases between. The germline gives CDR1 SGHTS, CDR2 YDEGEE. CDR3 sequence (DNA): TGTGCCAGCAGCCGCGTTTCACCCCTCCACTTT. As protein: CASSRVSPLHF.